The clone carrying this TCR beta chain was seen a few times. A single record per CDR3 protein comes from TCRdb applying MiXCR to the 5' RACE reads. Of around 400,000 distinct CDR3 sequences in the sample, roughly a quarter are singletons; the top ten hold 7.5% to 10%. J was trimmed by 0 bases and V by 6 bases; bases with no gene match: 8. The CDR3 has 15 amino acids. From germline, CDR1 is DFQATT and CDR2 SNEGSKA (reference sequence). These data come from a study of T-cell memory formation after mild COVID-19. Study overall: Most TCR clusters belonged to a single donor.

What was sequenced was PBMCs or a T cell subset sorted from them (not recorded which). The J gene is TRBJ1-1, the V gene TRBV20-1, with TRBD1 identical over 9 bases. The TCR comes from an adult woman who had mild COVID-19 (a few samples of this study predate the infection). Cell type and time point are not known. The CDR3 DNA follows: TGCAGTGCCATGGGACAGGGAAGCATGAACACTGAAGCTTTCTTT. Protein sequence: CSAMGQGSMNTEAFF.